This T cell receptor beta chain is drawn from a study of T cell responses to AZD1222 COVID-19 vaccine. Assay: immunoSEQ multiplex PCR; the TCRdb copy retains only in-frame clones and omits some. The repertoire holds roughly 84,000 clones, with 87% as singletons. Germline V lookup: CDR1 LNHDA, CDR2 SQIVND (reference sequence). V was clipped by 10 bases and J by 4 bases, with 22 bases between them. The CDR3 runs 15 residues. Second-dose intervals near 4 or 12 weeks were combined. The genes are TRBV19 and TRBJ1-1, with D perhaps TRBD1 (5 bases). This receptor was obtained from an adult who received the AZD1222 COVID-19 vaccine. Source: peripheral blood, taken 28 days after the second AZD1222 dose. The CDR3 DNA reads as TGTGCCACCACCCTTATGGGACTCGGAAGCACTGAAGCTTTCTTT. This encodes CATTLMGLGSTEAFF.